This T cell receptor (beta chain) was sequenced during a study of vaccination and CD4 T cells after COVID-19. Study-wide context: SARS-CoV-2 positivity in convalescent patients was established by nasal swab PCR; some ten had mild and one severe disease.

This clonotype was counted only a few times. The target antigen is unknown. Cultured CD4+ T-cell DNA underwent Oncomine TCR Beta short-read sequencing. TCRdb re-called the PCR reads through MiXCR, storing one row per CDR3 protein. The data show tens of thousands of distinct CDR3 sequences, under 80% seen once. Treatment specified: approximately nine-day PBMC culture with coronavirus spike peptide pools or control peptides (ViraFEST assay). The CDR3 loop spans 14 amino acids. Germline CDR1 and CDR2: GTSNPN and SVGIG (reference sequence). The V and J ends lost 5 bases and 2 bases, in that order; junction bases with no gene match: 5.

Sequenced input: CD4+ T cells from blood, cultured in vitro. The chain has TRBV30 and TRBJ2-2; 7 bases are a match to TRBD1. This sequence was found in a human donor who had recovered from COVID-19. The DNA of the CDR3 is TGTGCCTGGGAGGACAGGCCCAACACCGGGGAGCTGTTTTTT. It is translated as CAWEDRPNTGELFF.